Following are 19 T cell receptor beta chains from one sample sequenced in a study of T-cell memory formation after mild COVID-19. Using its own MiXCR run on the 5' RACE reads, TCRdb lists one record per CDR3 protein. The sample records hundreds of thousands of distinct CDR3 sequences, approximately 16% being singletons. The sample comprised PBMCs or a T cell subset sorted from them (not recorded which). These receptors were obtained from a man between 18 and 29 years old who had mild COVID-19 (a few samples of this study predate the infection). Cell type and time point are not known.

The chain employs TRBV24-1 and TRBJ2-1, with D unresolved. There are 14 residues in the CDR3. Germline V gives CDR1 KGHDR, CDR2 SFDVKD. Between the trimmed V and J ends, which lost 2 bases and 6 bases, there was a span of 10 bases. For the CDR3, the DNA is TGTGCCACCAGTGATTCCGGCTTCAGCAATGAGCAGTTCTTC. It encodes CATSDSGFSNEQFF.

The sample holds a few counts of this clonotype. The V gene is TRBV5-1, the J gene TRBJ2-5, with D possibly being TRBD1 (5 bases). Germline CDR1 SGHRS, CDR2 YFSETQ. The CDR3 has 13 amino acids. V gave up 0 bases and J gave up 5 bases, with 8 bases separating them. The chain's CDR3 is CASSLVGAETQYF. The CDR3 region has the DNA TGCGCCAGCAGCTTGGTAGGGGCCGAGACCCAGTACTTC.

The rearrangement joins TRBV4-3 to TRBJ1-6; D may be TRBD1 (6 bases). The germline V gene encodes CDR1 LGHNA and CDR2 YSLEER. This CDR3 comprises 17 residues. Between the trimmed V and J ends, which lost 3 bases and 3 bases, there was a span of 15 bases. This CDR3 reads CASSQGVDRFYNSPLHF. The DNA of the CDR3 is TGCGCCAGCAGCCAGGGGGTCGACAGGTTCTATAATTCACCCCTCCACTTT.

This sequence joins TRBV12-5 and TRBJ2-2, with 9 bases fitting TRBD1. Germline V gene sequence: CDR1 LGHNT, CDR2 FRNRAP. The V gene end was trimmed by 7 bases and the J gene end by 1 base; junction bases not matched to a gene: 4. The CDR3 has 15 residues. The CDR3 DNA follows: TGTGCTAGTGCCTCGGGACAGGGGAACACCGGGGAGCTGTTTTTT. This gives the protein CASASGQGNTGELFF.

The chain links TRBV7-6 to TRBJ2-3; 9 positions match TRBD2. The CDR3 spans 14 residues. V was pared by 5 bases and J by 4 bases, with 4 bases of the junction left unmatched. In germline, CDR1 is SGHVS, CDR2 FNYEAQ. The CDR3 here is CASSPRTSADTQYF. CDR3 in DNA: TGTGCCAGCAGCCCCCGGACTAGCGCAGATACGCAGTATTTT.

This clonotype turned up a few times. Here the CDR3 DNA reads TGCAGTGCTCTCTGGCCCCCTGGGACCCAGTACTTC. The encoded protein is CSALWPPGTQYF. The chain recombines TRBV20-1 with TRBJ2-5, with D unresolved. Trimming took 5 bases from V and 7 from J, leaving 14 bases between them. This CDR3 has 12 amino acids. Looked up from germline, CDR1 is DFQATT and CDR2 is SNEGSKA (reference sequence).

This clonotype was observed a few times. The J gene is TRBJ2-3, the V gene TRBV18; D is undetermined. Germline V gene data show CDR1 as KGHSH and CDR2 as LQKENI. Trimming took 3 bases from V and 2 from J, leaving 9 bases between them. The CDR3 consists of 14 residues. The CDR3: CASSPGLPTDTQYF. CDR3 bases: TGTGCCAGCTCACCCGGGCTACCCACAGATACGCAGTATTTT.

This clonotype occurred many times. This chain connects TRBV5-1 to TRBJ2-3; TRBD2 is a possible D gene (6 bases). The CDR3 spans 14 residues. CDR1 is SGHRS, CDR2 YFSETQ, per germline. The germline V and J ends were trimmed by 6 bases and 2 bases, with 13 bases remaining between them. The CDR3 region has the DNA TGCGCCAGCACCCCAGGGACTGTCACAGATACGCAGTATTTT. It encodes CASTPGTVTDTQYF.

The rearrangement joins TRBV7-8 to TRBJ1-2; D gene ambiguous. Germline loops: CDR1 SGHVS, CDR2 FQNEAQ. V gave up 1 base and J gave up 4 bases, with 4 bases separating them. CDR3 length equals 12 residues. CDR3 region: CASSLETYGYTF. CDR3 in DNA: TGTGCCAGCAGCTTAGAGACCTATGGCTACACCTTC. Full variable domain (missing parts from reference TRBV7-8 and TRBJ1-2): GAGVSQSPRYKVAKRGQDVALRCDPISGHVSLFWYQQALGQGPEFLTYFQNEAQLDKSGLPSDRFFAERPEGSVSTLKIQRTQQEDSAVYLCASSLETYGYTFGSGTRLTVV.

Ten or more counts support this clonotype. The rearrangement joins TRBV19 to TRBJ1-5, with TRBD1 matching over 7 bases. Germline-derived CDR1 and CDR2 are LNHDA and SQIVND (reference sequence). The J segment lost 1 base and the V segment lost 3 bases, leaving 6 bases of the junction unmatched. This CDR3 contains 16 residues. In DNA form, the CDR3 reads TGTGCCAGTAGTATCCTTCTCAGGGGGAGCAATCAGCCCCAGCATTTT. Amino acids: CASSILLRGSNQPQHF.

The genes are TRBV7-6 and TRBJ2-5, with TRBD2 as a possible D gene (7 bases). V was pared by 5 bases and J by 5 bases, with 15 bases between. The CDR3 is 14 amino acids. Germline V gene lookup returns CDR1 SGHVS and CDR2 FNYEAQ. CDR3 sequence reads: CASSLPGGLETQYF. Here the CDR3 DNA reads TGTGCCAGCAGCCTACCGGGGGGCCTGGAGACCCAGTACTTC.

Only a few counts were recorded for this clonotype. In DNA, the CDR3 is TGCAGTGCTGCCTGGGACACCATATATTTT. It codes for CSAAWDTIYF. The chain carries TRBV20-1 and TRBJ1-3; no clear D. The germline V gene has CDR1 DFQATT and CDR2 SNEGSKA (reference sequence). With 5 bases removed from V and 8 bases from J, the gap between germline ends came to 7 bases. The CDR3 length is 10 residues.

This chain links TRBV5-1 with TRBJ2-3; TRBD2 is a possible D gene (6 bases). Between the trimmed V and J ends, which lost 0 bases and 4 bases, there was a span of 18 bases. CDR3 length: 17 amino acids. Germline V CDR1 and CDR2: SGHRS, YFSETQ. In nucleotides, the CDR3 is TGCGCCAGCAGCTTGGGCGGCACTTGGCGGGGCTCAGATACGCAGTATTTT. Its protein product is CASSLGGTWRGSDTQYF.

This clonotype was seen a handful of times. The chain combines TRBV7-6 with TRBJ2-3; D is perhaps TRBD2 (6 bases). The germline V and J ends were trimmed by 1 base and 2 bases, with 13 bases remaining between them. The germline gives CDR1 SGHVS, CDR2 FNYEAQ. The CDR3 length is 16 residues. The DNA of the CDR3 is TGTGCCAGCAGCTTAGACGGGGGAACCTACACAGATACGCAGTATTTT. This codes for CASSLDGGTYTDTQYF.

This clonotype was seen a handful of times. The CDR3 region is CASSLDWNYGYTF. The CDR3 DNA reads as TGTGCCAGCAGCTTAGACTGGAACTATGGCTACACCTTC. The J gene is TRBJ1-2, the V gene TRBV7-9; D remains unclear. V was clipped by 1 base and J by 2 bases, with 5 bases between them. The CDR3 runs 13 residues. Germline V gene lookup returns CDR1 SEHNR and CDR2 FQNEAQ (reference sequence). Supplemented by reference TRBV7-9 and TRBJ1-2, the full variable domain reads DTGVSQNPRHKITKRGQNVTFRCDPISEHNRLYWYRQTLGQGPEFLTYFQNEAQLEKSRLLSDRFSAERPKGSFSTLEIQRTEQGDSAMYLCASSLDWNYGYTFGSGTRLTVV.

The table lists this clonotype with a count of one. The chain couples TRBV7-9 to TRBJ2-4; TRBD1 is a possible D gene (5 bases). The CDR3 covers 16 residues. V lost 1 base to trimming and J lost 8 bases, with 18 bases between them. CDR1 is SEHNR and CDR2 is FQNEAQ in the germline V gene (reference sequence). This CDR3 is CASSLGLKGPKDIQYF. The CDR3 coding sequence is TGTGCCAGCAGCTTAGGACTGAAGGGGCCCAAGGACATTCAGTACTTC.

V and J are TRBV29-1 and TRBJ2-3; weak D call: TRBD1 (6 bases). The germline V gene has CDR1 SQVTM and CDR2 ANQGSEA. V shed 3 bases and J shed 4 bases, with 20 bases lying between them. There are 16 residues in the CDR3. Here the CDR3 reads CSVEVDGGSASDTQYF. The CDR3 DNA is TGCAGCGTTGAGGTTGATGGGGGCTCGGCTTCAGATACGCAGTATTTT.

This chain uses TRBV6-5 with TRBJ1-2; D perhaps matches TRBD1 (5 bases). V was pared by 0 bases and J by 8 bases, with 13 bases between. The CDR3 totals 14 residues. Germline lookup yields CDR1 MNHEY and CDR2 SVGAGI. The CDR3 DNA follows: TGTGCCAGCAGTTACTCGAGGCAGGGAGGGGGCTACACCTTC. This encodes CASSYSRQGGGYTF.

This CDR3 reads CSARDPQLSTDTQYF. CDR3 sequence (DNA): TGCAGTGCTAGAGATCCCCAATTAAGCACAGATACGCAGTATTTT. This sequence joins TRBV20-1 and TRBJ2-3; no definite D call. Looked up from germline, CDR1 is DFQATT and CDR2 is SNEGSKA (reference sequence). V was pared by 0 bases and J by 0 bases, with 10 bases between. The CDR3 is made up of 15 amino acids.